The clone carrying this T cell receptor beta chain came up a few times. The target antigen is unknown. Preparation of the TCRbeta library was carried out with unique molecular identifiers. A single record per CDR3 protein comes from TCRdb applying MiXCR to the PCR reads. The sample contains about a million distinct CDR3 sequences, about 30% of which appear only once. CDR3 size: 15 residues. Germline CDR1 SNHLY, CDR2 FYNNEI. Trimming left V 3 bases short and J 0 bases short, with 10 bases between. The data belong to a study of T-cell reconstitution after alpha-beta-depleted transplantation in children. Study-level points and caveats: Fresh T-cell production supplied most of the T-cell counts and diversity seen one year after transplant. About two months after transplant, alpha-beta T cells reportedly came from several hundred expanded graft clones.

The rearrangement links TRBV2 to TRBJ2-3, with D maybe TRBD2 (6 bases). Specimen: PBMCs, mostly from graft donor cells, collected 360 days after TCRalphabeta/CD19-depleted stem cell transplant. The source of this sequence is a boy in the first two years of life who had a stem cell transplant for SCID, so the T cells may come from the graft donor. CDR3 sequence reads: CASSEEGFSTDTQYF. CDR3 nucleotide sequence: TGTGCCAGCAGTGAGGAGGGGTTTAGCACAGATACGCAGTATTTT.